A selection of T cell receptor beta chains follows, all from one sample in a study of technical replicates of blood from a few donors. Produced via immunoSEQ multiplex PCR; TCRdb's table is partial and in-frame only. The profile shows 55,000 to 80,000 clones, about nine tenths of them singletons. The specimen sequenced was PBMCs. These receptors all stem from a human donor in good health. Some clones in this sample may be carry-over from other donors' samples. Each CDR3 is given without its conserved first and last residue. The order of the fields is V gene, J gene, CDR3 protein.

v_gene: TRBV29-1; j_gene: TRBJ1-6; CDR3aa: SAQQGRNSPLH
v_gene: TRBV6-1; j_gene: TRBJ2-7; CDR3aa: ASSLGGSLSYEQY
v_gene: TRBV11-2; j_gene: TRBJ1-1; CDR3aa: ASSLDRGRTEAF
v_gene: TRBV6-5; j_gene: TRBJ1-2; CDR3aa: ASSRSGTGTGYT
v_gene: TRBV19; j_gene: TRBJ2-7; CDR3aa: ASSMTGASYEQY
v_gene: TRBV4-2; j_gene: TRBJ2-1; CDR3aa: ASSPGTSGVDEQF
v_gene: TRBV18; j_gene: TRBJ2-2; CDR3aa: ASSPGASTGELF
v_gene: TRBV5-4; j_gene: TRBJ2-7; CDR3aa: ASSLWSRGGYEQY
v_gene: TRBV5-1; j_gene: TRBJ2-7; CDR3aa: ASSLSPGQESGEQY
v_gene: TRBV7-3; j_gene: TRBJ1-6; CDR3aa: ASISRGYNSPLH
v_gene: TRBV16; j_gene: TRBJ1-2; CDR3aa: ASSQSGQGYGYT
v_gene: TRBV6-5; j_gene: TRBJ2-5; CDR3aa: ASSGQIQETQY
v_gene: TRBV2; j_gene: TRBJ2-4; CDR3aa: ASSDQGLAGGRY
v_gene: TRBV4-1; j_gene: TRBJ2-1; CDR3aa: ASSQGTIGHNEQF
v_gene: TRBV7-2; j_gene: TRBJ1-5; CDR3aa: ASSPKDWGGPQH
v_gene: TRBV29-1; j_gene: TRBJ2-3; CDR3aa: STRQGAFADTQY
v_gene: TRBV7-2; j_gene: TRBJ2-7; CDR3aa: ASSLAGSGTYEQY
v_gene: TRBV19; j_gene: TRBJ2-7; CDR3aa: ASSIGGTVSYEQY
v_gene: TRBV28; j_gene: TRBJ2-5; CDR3aa: ASRLSRETQY
v_gene: TRBV5-3; j_gene: TRBJ1-1; CDR3aa: ARSLGVGGGTEAF
v_gene: TRBV21-1; j_gene: TRBJ1-5; CDR3aa: ASSKALEDRNSNQPQH
v_gene: TRBV9; j_gene: TRBJ2-1; CDR3aa: ASSVAGLAGQEQF
v_gene: TRBV10-3; j_gene: TRBJ2-7; CDR3aa: AIRGVAGPNEQY
v_gene: TRBV29-1; j_gene: TRBJ2-1; CDR3aa: SVDEMDRGVSEQF
v_gene: TRBV6-1; j_gene: TRBJ2-5; CDR3aa: ASTPGQGREETQY
v_gene: TRBV9; j_gene: TRBJ2-1; CDR3aa: ASSAKTGTSGTGGYNEQF
v_gene: TRBV15; j_gene: TRBJ1-2; CDR3aa: ATSFARGQTEGYT
v_gene: TRBV20-1; j_gene: TRBJ2-1; CDR3aa: SAPGNEQF
v_gene: TRBV4-3; j_gene: TRBJ1-5; CDR3aa: ASSRQALGNQPQH
v_gene: TRBV18; j_gene: TRBJ2-5; CDR3aa: ASRRGEQETQY
v_gene: TRBV5-6; j_gene: TRBJ2-3; CDR3aa: ASSFRFYTDTQY
v_gene: TRBV30; j_gene: TRBJ1-2; CDR3aa: AWGYRDRANYGYT
v_gene: TRBV7-2; j_gene: TRBJ1-2; CDR3aa: ASSLGGVNYGYT
v_gene: TRBV28; j_gene: TRBJ1-1; CDR3aa: ASSHRQGVNTEAF
v_gene: TRBV6-5; j_gene: TRBJ1-2; CDR3aa: ASSGRGLGNGYT
v_gene: TRBV7-2; j_gene: TRBJ1-3; CDR3aa: ASSRQGDYTIY
v_gene: TRBV9; j_gene: TRBJ1-1; CDR3aa: ASSVGDSNTEAF
v_gene: TRBV9; j_gene: TRBJ1-2; CDR3aa: ASSADGGGYT
v_gene: TRBV19; j_gene: TRBJ2-2; CDR3aa: ASSIGGTANTGELF
v_gene: TRBV12-5; j_gene: TRBJ1-1; CDR3aa: ASGLGTGGNTEAF
v_gene: TRBV29-1; j_gene: TRBJ2-5; CDR3aa: SAGGAGETQY
v_gene: TRBV4-2; j_gene: TRBJ1-3; CDR3aa: ASSQQGANTIY
v_gene: TRBV11-2; j_gene: TRBJ2-3; CDR3aa: ASSQTGGLTDTQY
v_gene: TRBV5-4; j_gene: TRBJ2-5; CDR3aa: ASSQGTEETQY
v_gene: TRBV5-5; j_gene: TRBJ2-5; CDR3aa: ASSFGGLAGGGQY
v_gene: TRBV7-7; j_gene: TRBJ2-1; CDR3aa: ASSPTGGAVNEQF
v_gene: TRBV29-1; j_gene: TRBJ2-1; CDR3aa: SVVGRDYHNEQF
v_gene: TRBV4-3; j_gene: TRBJ2-7; CDR3aa: ASSQGYRGQYEQY
v_gene: TRBV6-5; j_gene: TRBJ2-3; CDR3aa: ASSRGGRGDTQY
v_gene: TRBV11-3; j_gene: TRBJ2-2; CDR3aa: ASSSYRQTNTGELF
v_gene: TRBV5-4; j_gene: TRBJ2-7; CDR3aa: ASSIALAGGESSYEQY
v_gene: TRBV11-3; j_gene: TRBJ2-1; CDR3aa: ASSPRLAGNNEQF
v_gene: TRBV4-3; j_gene: TRBJ1-2; CDR3aa: ASSQDGGANPYGYT